This T cell receptor beta chain was recorded in a study of regulatory T cells in long-lasting Graves disease. This clonotype was recorded at least ten times. Stated time point: newly diagnosed GD, antithyroid drugs for less than 3 months. Scientists built the TCR library using RNA that was extracted from PBMCs. HTBI primers from iRepertoire and Arm-PCR of CDR3 regions yielded the TCR beta libraries. TCRdb processed the multiplex PCR reads anew with MiXCR; each CDR3 protein has one entry. The data show about 470,000 distinct CDR3 sequences, just under 15% seen once. The CDR3 is made up of 14 amino acids. CDR1 and CDR2 (germline): MNHNS, SASEGT. V trimming: 6 bases; J trimming: 3 bases; junction bases outside the gene matches: 4. These data also formed part of another study, on T cells in Graves' hyperthyroidism and ophthalmopathy.

V and J are TRBV6-1 and TRBJ2-3; TRBD1 matches at 9 bases. The specimen was peripheral blood mononuclear cells (PBMCs), collected at new diagnosis, from a patient treated with antithyroid drugs. This TCR came from a woman aged 25 to 39 with Graves disease. The CDR3 protein is CASSDRGETDTQYF. Here the CDR3 DNA reads TGTGCCAGCAGCGACAGGGGGGAGACAGATACGCAGTATTTT.